The clone carrying this TCR beta chain was detected once. The source of the sample is a study of T cells after yellow fever vaccination. Study summary: For low cell numbers, libraries were made with SMART-Seq v4 Ultra Low Input.

Trimming removed 7 bases from V and 0 bases from J, with 19 bases in between. The V gene's germline CDR1 is MNHNS and CDR2 SASEGT. The length of the CDR3 is 18 residues. Via MiXCR, TCRdb re-called the 5' RACE reads, giving one row per CDR3 protein. The sample has hundreds of thousands of distinct CDR3 sequences, roughly 12% seen once. The rearrangement uses TRBV6-1 and TRBJ2-6; D is perhaps TRBD1 (9 bases). The TCR sequence derives from a man aged 30 to 39 who received the YFV17D yellow fever vaccine. The material was PBMCs, obtained on the day of the yellow fever booster vaccination. CDR3 residues: CASIGRDRDLSGANVLTF. CDR3 DNA: TGTGCCAGCATCGGGAGGGACAGGGACCTCTCTGGGGCCAACGTCCTGACTTTC.